Presented here are 19 T cell receptor beta chains from one specimen sequenced in a study of CXCR3-negative and CXCR3-positive naive CD8 T cells. Overall study findings and caveats: CXCR3-positive naive cells had more hydrophobic TRB CDR3s than CXCR3-negative naive cells.

These receptors' antigens are unknown. It was by 5' RACE with UMI labels that the TRB cDNA libraries were prepared. TCRdb reprocessed the 5' RACE reads and stores each CDR3 protein as one record, lacking DNA. The sample totals 6,500 to 7,000 distinct CDR3 sequences. Material: naive CXCR3+ CD8+ T cells from blood. Indicated subset: CD45RO-CCR7+CD27+CD95- naive CD8+ T cells expressing CXCR3 (TNR3+). The receptors were sampled from a human donor in good health. Some clones in this sample may be carry-over from other donors' samples.

The gene calls are TRBV14 and TRBJ2-1; TCRdb's assignment of TRBD2 cannot be checked, as there is no DNA. Germline V lookup: CDR1 SGHDN, CDR2 FVKESK. The CDR3 spans 13 residues. This CDR3 reads CASQREAENEQFF.

The gene calls are TRBV30 and TRBJ1-1. CDR1 is GTSNPN, CDR2 SVGIG, per germline (reference sequence). The CDR3 is 11 residues long. The CDR3 sequence is CAWGPGPEAFF.

Here the CDR3 reads CASSSPLTGSHF. The chain has TRBV7-9 and TRBJ2-7; absent DNA, TCRdb's TRBD1 call cannot be checked. CDR3 size: 12 residues. CDR1 SEHNR and CDR2 FQNEAQ come from the germline V gene (reference sequence).

J is TRBJ2-7 and V is TRBV19. From germline, CDR1 is LNHDA and CDR2 SQIVND (reference sequence). CDR3 length: 15 amino acids. The chain's CDR3 is CASSPSSWPSYEQYF.

This clonotype ranks as medium-sized in terms of frequency. V and J are TRBV5-1 and TRBJ2-1; TCRdb's D call of TRBD1 is untestable without DNA. Looked up from germline, CDR1 is SGHRS and CDR2 is YFSETQ. This CDR3 has 14 amino acids. CDR3 in amino acids: CASSLAWGDNEQFF. The full variable domain, in which reference TRBV5-1 and TRBJ2-1 provide the parts outside the CDR3, is KAGVTQTPRYLIKTRGQQVTLSCSPISGHRSVSWYQQTPGQGLQFLFEYFSETQRNKGNFPGRFSGRQFSNSRSEMNVSTLELGDSALYLCASSLAWGDNEQFFGPGTRLTVL.

The chain employs TRBV14 and TRBJ2-7; there is no DNA to check the TCRdb D call of TRBD1. Germline V gene data show CDR1 as SGHDN and CDR2 as FVKESK. The length of the CDR3 is 14 residues. Here the CDR3 reads CASSLGGPPYEQYF.

The rearrangement uses TRBV14 and TRBJ2-1; TCRdb proposes TRBD2, but this gene call is untestable without DNA. The CDR3 length is 15 residues. Germline V gene sequence: CDR1 SGHDN, CDR2 FVKESK. The CDR3: CASSLLAGVHNEQFF.

V is TRBV3-1 and J is TRBJ2-1; checking the TCRdb D call of TRBD2 is not possible without DNA. Germline V gene sequence: CDR1 LGHDT, CDR2 YNNKEL (reference sequence). The CDR3 has 15 residues. This CDR3 reads CASSQEGLATGEQFF.

By frequency, this clonotype registers medium-sized. V and J are TRBV29-1 and TRBJ2-3; lacking DNA, the TRBD1 call made by TCRdb goes unchecked. The germline V gene has CDR1 SQVTM and CDR2 ANQGSEA. The CDR3 is 13 residues long. This CDR3 is CSVGDRGLDTQYF.

Judged by frequency, this clonotype is medium-sized. The V gene is TRBV23-1, the J gene TRBJ1-5; the TRBD1 assignment by TCRdb is unverifiable without DNA. TRBV23-1 is recorded as an ORF, its role being uncertain. This CDR3 has 13 residues. The CDR3 reads CASSGTGGQPQHF.

This clonotype is medium-sized by frequency. The rearrangement links TRBV29-1 to TRBJ2-1; absent DNA, TCRdb's TRBD2 call cannot be checked. This CDR3 spans 14 amino acids. Germline assignment: CDR1 SQVTM and CDR2 ANQGSEA. CDR3 in amino acids: CSVEMASGSYEQFF.

This clonotype is deemed medium-sized (0.01 to 0.1%) by its frequency. The chain joins TRBV29-1 to TRBJ2-1; TCRdb gives TRBD2 as the D gene, but with no DNA this cannot be confirmed. In germline, CDR1 is SQVTM, CDR2 ANQGSEA. This CDR3 is built from 14 residues. The CDR3 loop is CSVVRADLVNEQFF.

The chain employs TRBV29-1 and TRBJ2-1; the TRBD1 assignment by TCRdb is unverifiable without DNA. CDR1 SQVTM and CDR2 ANQGSEA come from the germline V gene. The CDR3 is 14 amino acids. CDR3 region: CSEAGETSYNEQFF.

The genes are TRBV9 and TRBJ1-1; TCRdb returns TRBD1, unconfirmable since there is no DNA. The CDR3 is 14 residues long. In germline, CDR1 is SGDLS, CDR2 YYNGEE. The chain's CDR3 is CASSVGGQATEAFF.

The CDR3 sequence: CASSLGGSKNIQYF. The genes are TRBV7-6 and TRBJ2-4. The germline CDR1 and CDR2 sequences are SGHVS and FNYEAQ. The CDR3 covers 14 residues.

This clonotype ranks as medium-sized in terms of frequency. This chain joins TRBV29-1 and TRBJ2-7; TCRdb's D call of TRBD1 is untestable without DNA. CDR3 size: 12 residues. Germline CDR1 is SQVTM and CDR2 is ANQGSEA. The CDR3 loop reads CSVYGDIHEQYF.

This chain links TRBV7-3 with TRBJ1-1; the TRBD1 assignment by TCRdb is unverifiable without DNA. The CDR3 is made up of 14 amino acids. Germline V gene lookup returns CDR1 SGHTA and CDR2 FQGTGA. CDR3 in amino acids: CASSSQGLGTEAFF. The full variable domain, its missing parts supplied by reference TRBV7-3 and TRBJ1-1, is GAGVSQTPSNKVTEKGKYVELRCDPISGHTALYWYRQSLGQGPEFLIYFQGTGAADDSGLPNDRFFAVRPEGSVSTLKIQRTERGDSAVYLCASSSQGLGTEAFFGQGTRLTVV.

Judged by frequency, this clonotype is medium-sized. The chain uses TRBV20-1 and TRBJ1-1; TCRdb reports TRBD1, a call that lacks DNA to check it against. CDR3 size: 16 residues. CDR1 and CDR2 from the germline V gene are DFQATT and SNEGSKA (reference sequence). This chain's CDR3 is CSASLTGGAGSTEAFF.

According to its frequency, this clonotype is medium-sized. V is TRBV29-1 and J is TRBJ1-2; TCRdb calls TRBD1, which cannot be checked without DNA. The CDR3 runs 13 residues. Germline CDR1 and CDR2: SQVTM and ANQGSEA. The CDR3 protein is CSVVSGTGFGYTF.